These 22 T cell receptor beta chains share one sample of origin, sequenced in a study of blood T cell repertoires in COVID-19. Clones were sequenced by immunoSEQ multiplex PCR, and TCRdb holds only the in-frame ones, with some missing. The sample carries approximately 210,000 clones, around four fifths recorded once. The sample comprised peripheral blood. These receptors were obtained from an elderly woman with COVID-19, enrolled during active disease.

J is TRBJ1-3 and V is TRBV25-1; D is unresolved. The CDR3 runs 13 residues. CDR1 is MGHDK, CDR2 SYGVNS, per germline. V was clipped by 6 bases and J by 1 base, with 7 bases between them. DNA for the CDR3: TGTGCCAGCAGCCCCGGTTCTGGAAACACCATATATTTT. This translates into CASSPGSGNTIYF. The full variable domain, completed using reference TRBV25-1 and TRBJ1-3, is EADIYQTPRYLVIGTGKKITLECSQTMGHDKMYWYQQDPGMELHLIHYSYGVNSTEKGDLSSESTVSRIRTEHFPLTLESARPSHTSQYLCASSPGSGNTIYFGEGSWLTVV.

The V gene is TRBV6-4, the J gene TRBJ2-1, with 8 bases lining up with TRBD2. The CDR3 extends over 15 amino acids. The germline V gene encodes CDR1 MRHNA and CDR2 SNTAGT. The trim removed 2 bases at V and 4 bases at J, leaving 4 bases unmatched. The CDR3 DNA sequence: TGTGCCAGCAGTGACGTAGCGGGGCAATACAATGAGCAGTTCTTC. Encoded protein: CASSDVAGQYNEQFF.

This clone has just a few counts. The V gene is TRBV25-1, the J gene TRBJ2-7; D perhaps matches TRBD1 (8 bases). Trimming took off 4 bases at V and 6 bases at J, with 22 bases between the two ends. The CDR3 spans 16 residues. Germline CDR1 MGHDK, CDR2 SYGVNS. The CDR3 DNA reads TGTGCCAGCAGTGCCGAAACAGGGGGGGGTTCTAGCGAGCAGTACTTC. It codes for CASSAETGGGSSEQYF.

This clone was found once. This chain uses TRBV3-1 (or the pseudogene TRBV3-2) with TRBJ2-3; perhaps TRBD2 as D (7 bases). This CDR3 has 15 residues. Trimming took off 3 bases at V and 5 bases at J, with 15 bases between the two ends. The germline gives CDR1 LGHDT, CDR2 YNNKEL (reference sequence). The CDR3 spells CASSQGRGAGDTQYF. Written as DNA, the CDR3 is TGTGCCAGCAGCCAGGGACGGGGGGCAGGAGATACGCAGTATTTT.

The chain employs TRBV3-1 (or the pseudogene TRBV3-2) and TRBJ1-5; D is ambiguous. Deletions cut 3 bases from V and 9 bases from J, with 9 bases between. The CDR3 has 12 amino acids. Germline V lookup: CDR1 LGHDT, CDR2 YNNKEL (reference sequence). CDR3 DNA: TGTGCCAGCAGCCAGGGAGTCGGGCCCCAGCATTTT. Protein sequence: CASSQGVGPQHF.

The rearrangement links TRBV19 to TRBJ1-4; TRBD1 agrees at 7 bases. The length of the CDR3 is 14 residues. The germline V gene encodes CDR1 LNHDA and CDR2 SQIVND (reference sequence). Trimming cost V 8 bases and J 3 bases; bases outside gene matches: 6. CDR3 loop: CASRRGIANEKLFF. The CDR3 region has the DNA TGTGCCAGTCGCAGGGGGATAGCTAATGAAAAACTGTTTTTT.

This clone was seen just once. The rearrangement joins TRBV3-1 (or the pseudogene TRBV3-2) to TRBJ1-6; a weak D match, TRBD1 (6 bases). This CDR3 comprises 13 residues. Deletions cut 2 bases from V and 10 bases from J, with 9 bases between. CDR1 is LGHDT, CDR2 YNNKEL, per germline (reference sequence). Here the CDR3 DNA reads TGTGCCAGCAGCCAACCACAGGGATCACCCCTCCACTTT. Translated: CASSQPQGSPLHF.

The rearrangement joins TRBV6-2 or TRBV6-3 to TRBJ1-2; the D is unclear. Germline lookup yields CDR1 MNHEY and CDR2 SVGEGT. V was shortened by 4 bases and J by 8 bases, with 11 bases between the two germline ends. This CDR3 comprises 12 residues. The CDR3 is CASSSSVYGYTF. For the CDR3, the DNA is TGTGCCAGCAGTTCGAGCGTCTACGGCTACACCTTC.

This chain links TRBV5-5 with TRBJ1-1, with TRBD1 matching 8 bases. After removal of 3 bases from V and 2 bases from J, the junction contained 3 bases not matched to a gene. The CDR3 length is 14 residues. The germline CDR1 and CDR2 sequences are SGHKS and YYEKEE (reference sequence). DNA for the CDR3: TGTGCCAGCAGCTGGACAGGGCAAAACACTGAAGCTTTCTTT. Its translation is CASSWTGQNTEAFF. Supplemented by reference TRBV5-5 and TRBJ1-1, the full variable domain reads DAGVTQSPTHLIKTRGQQVTLRCSPISGHKSVSWYQQVLGQGPQFIFQYYEKEERGRGNFPDRFSARQFPNYSSELNVNALLLGDSALYLCASSWTGQNTEAFFGQGTRLTVV.

The chain carries TRBV5-5 and TRBJ1-5; the match to TRBD1 covers 12 bases. CDR3 length: 17 amino acids. V shed 0 bases and J 4 bases; nucleotides not matched to a gene: 5. In germline, CDR1 is SGHKS, CDR2 YYEKEE (reference sequence). The CDR3 DNA sequence: TGTGCCAGCAGCTTGGGCGGGACAGGGGGCGCGAATCAGCCCCAGCATTTT. Residues: CASSLGGTGGANQPQHF.

A few counts support this clone. This CDR3 is also generated by other DNA sequences in the sample. The chain is built from TRBV18 and TRBJ1-1, with TRBD1 matching 8 bases. V lost 0 bases to trimming and J lost 4 bases; unmatched junction nucleotides: 4. CDR3 size: 15 residues. Germline lookup yields CDR1 KGHSH and CDR2 LQKENI. In nucleotides, the CDR3 is TGTGCCAGCTCACCACCTCAGGGGGCGAGCACTGAAGCTTTCTTT. Protein sequence: CASSPPQGASTEAFF.

The chain combines TRBV27 with TRBJ1-5; no clear D gene. The CDR3 is 18 residues long. The V gene lost 5 bases and the J gene lost 0 bases, with 20 bases spanning the gap. Germline V lookup: CDR1 MNHEY, CDR2 SMNVEV (reference sequence). The CDR3 coding sequence is TGTGCCAGCAGTCCACCCTTTTGGCGGCCCTATAGCAATCAGCCCCAGCATTTT. Translating gives CASSPPFWRPYSNQPQHF.

This sequence joins TRBV19 and TRBJ1-2, with D uncertain. The CDR3 spans 16 residues. V lost 9 bases, J lost 3 bases, and 23 bases lay in between. Per germline, CDR1 LNHDA and CDR2 SQIVND (reference sequence). The CDR3 sequence: CASLPDGMSTYYGYTF. The CDR3 nucleotides are TGTGCCAGCCTACCCGACGGGATGAGCACCTACTATGGCTACACCTTC.

J is TRBJ2-5 and V is TRBV7-9, with D uncertain. This CDR3 comprises 12 residues. Trimming left V 2 bases short and J 5 bases short, with 6 bases between. Germline loops: CDR1 SEHNR, CDR2 FQNEAQ (reference sequence). The chain's CDR3 is CASSLIGETQYF. CDR3 nucleotide sequence: TGTGCCAGCAGCTTAATCGGGGAGACCCAGTACTTC.

The chain has TRBV4-2 and TRBJ1-2; no definite D call. The CDR3 has 15 residues. Germline CDR1 LGHNA, CDR2 YNFKEQ. The germline V and J ends were trimmed by 1 base and 7 bases, with 16 bases remaining between them. The CDR3 region has the DNA TGTGCCAGCAGCCAAGGGAGGGATTCAGTTAGTGGCTACACCTTC. Amino acid sequence: CASSQGRDSVSGYTF.

The chain couples TRBV7-9 to TRBJ1-1; D unresolved. CDR3 size: 17 residues. Germline CDR1 is SEHNR and CDR2 is FQNEAQ (reference sequence). Trimming shortened V by 4 bases and J by 3 bases, and 21 bases separated the two germline ends. For the CDR3, the DNA is TGTGCCAGCAGCTCCACCGTAGGAGGTAGATTTGACACTGAAGCTTTCTTT. Its protein is CASSSTVGGRFDTEAFF. Combining the CDR3 with reference TRBV7-9 and TRBJ1-1 gives the whole variable domain DTGVSQNPRHKITKRGQNVTFRCDPISEHNRLYWYRQTLGQGPEFLTYFQNEAQLEKSRLLSDRFSAERPKGSFSTLEIQRTEQGDSAMYLCASSSTVGGRFDTEAFFGQGTRLTVV.

The chain is built from TRBV2 and TRBJ1-4; the D is unclear. This CDR3 comprises 14 residues. Germline assignment: CDR1 SNHLY and CDR2 FYNNEI. V was pared by 3 bases and J by 1 base, with 6 bases between. Here the CDR3 reads CASSDEITNEKLFF. The CDR3 DNA reads as TGTGCCAGCAGTGACGAGATAACTAATGAAAAACTGTTTTTT.

This CDR3 is CASRIDRTGGHQPQHF. CDR3 sequence (DNA): TGTGCCAGTAGGATCGACCGGACAGGGGGTCATCAGCCCCAGCATTTT. The chain links TRBV19 to TRBJ1-5; TRBD1 matches 10 bases. Trimming took 6 bases from V and 5 from J; bases not matched to a gene: 10. Per the germline V gene, CDR1 is LNHDA and CDR2 is SQIVND (reference sequence). This CDR3 contains 16 residues.

This clone was picked up a small number of times. The V gene is TRBV5-8, the J gene TRBJ2-5; 11 nucleotides line up with TRBD2. Trimming took 3 bases from V and 4 from J; bases not matched to a gene: 8. The CDR3 extends over 16 amino acids. The germline V gene has CDR1 SGHTS and CDR2 YDEGEE. The CDR3 sequence is CASSSPLAGGLETQYF. DNA for the CDR3: TGTGCCAGCAGCTCCCCCCTAGCGGGGGGCCTAGAGACCCAGTACTTC.

The rearrangement uses TRBV10-3 and TRBJ2-5, with TRBD2 identical over 10 bases. CDR1 and CDR2 (germline): ENHRY, SYGVKD. The V and J ends lost 6 bases and 2 bases, in that order; junction bases with no gene match: 3. This CDR3 is built from 14 residues. The CDR3 here is CAIRPGLAQETQYF. The CDR3 DNA reads TGTGCCATCAGGCCGGGACTAGCGCAAGAGACCCAGTACTTC.

This rearrangement joins TRBV27 to TRBJ2-7, with TRBD1 identical over 11 bases. Trimming cost V 8 bases and J 6 bases; bases outside gene matches: 3. From germline, CDR1 is MNHEY and CDR2 SMNVEV (reference sequence). This CDR3 is built from 12 residues. CDR3 loop: CASRTGGGEQYF. In nucleotides, the CDR3 is TGTGCCAGCCGGACAGGGGGCGGCGAGCAGTACTTC.

V and J are TRBV5-6 and TRBJ1-2; 11 bases are shared with TRBD1. V dropped 2 bases and J dropped 1; count of bases not matched to a gene: 7. Germline V CDR1 and CDR2: SGHDT, YYEEEE. The CDR3 has 17 residues. CDR3 nucleotide sequence: TGTGCCAGCAGCTTACGGAGGACAGGGGGCCTTAACTATGGCTACACCTTC. This encodes CASSLRRTGGLNYGYTF.